These 30 T cell receptor beta chains came from one sample sequenced in a study of control samples from healthy donors and cancer patients. Sequencing was performed with immunoSEQ multiplex PCR; in TCRdb, only in-frame clones are kept and a portion is missing. This table has fewer than 200,000 clones, about 94% appearing once. Sequencing was performed on blood. All receptors come from a woman aged 55-69 years in good health.

The J gene is TRBJ1-6, the V gene TRBV9; D ambiguous. Germline V lookup: CDR1 SGDLS, CDR2 YYNGEE. V lost 4 bases, J lost 7 bases, and 12 bases lay in between. The CDR3 length is 14 residues. The CDR3 spells CASSISGENSPLHF. In DNA form, the CDR3 reads TGTGCCAGCAGCATTAGCGGGGAGAATTCACCCCTCCACTTT.

This clone was seen a single time. This chain uses TRBV19 with TRBJ1-5; D is possibly TRBD1 (5 bases). The CDR3 consists of 16 residues. In germline, CDR1 is LNHDA, CDR2 SQIVND (reference sequence). V shed 1 base and J shed 1 base, with 11 bases lying between them. Here the CDR3 DNA reads TGTGCCAGTAGTATAGTAGGGGAAAAAAGCAATCAGCCCCAGCATTTT. Protein: CASSIVGEKSNQPQHF.

The chain recombines TRBV7-2 with TRBJ1-5; no clear D gene. V lost 5 bases and J lost 4, with 12 bases in between. This CDR3 comprises 14 residues. CDR1 is SGHTA, CDR2 FQGNSA, per germline. CDR3 protein: CASSPPWGNQPQHF. The CDR3 DNA follows: TGTGCCAGCAGCCCACCATGGGGTAATCAGCCCCAGCATTTT.

The chain couples TRBV18 to TRBJ1-5; 8 nucleotides line up with TRBD1. V was pared by 3 bases and J by 4 bases, with 11 bases of the junction left unmatched. This CDR3 comprises 17 residues. CDR1 and CDR2 from the germline V gene are KGHSH and LQKENI. The CDR3 here is CASSPVATTGANQPQHF. The DNA of the CDR3 is TGTGCCAGCTCACCGGTTGCGACGACAGGGGCTAATCAGCCCCAGCATTTT.

V is TRBV9 and J is TRBJ1-1; D ambiguous. Germline V gene sequence: CDR1 SGDLS, CDR2 YYNGEE. Between the trimmed V and J ends, which lost 0 bases and 0 bases, there was a span of 9 bases. The CDR3 totals 15 residues. This chain's CDR3 is CASSVGYSMNTEAFF. The CDR3 DNA reads as TGTGCCAGCAGCGTAGGGTACAGCATGAACACTGAAGCTTTCTTT.

CDR3: CASSLRLAGGLKTQYF. The CDR3 DNA reads TGTGCCAGCAGCCTAAGACTAGCGGGGGGGCTTAAGACCCAGTACTTC. The rearrangement uses TRBV5-6 and TRBJ2-5, with 14 bases lining up with TRBD2. Germline CDR1 reads SGHDT; CDR2 reads YYEEEE. The CDR3 runs 16 residues. V gave up 4 bases and J gave up 6 bases; unmatched junction bases: 8.

V gene TRBV9 combines with J gene TRBJ2-7; D is possibly TRBD2 (7 bases). With 4 bases removed from V and 3 bases from J, the gap between germline ends came to 17 bases. Germline CDR1 SGDLS, CDR2 YYNGEE. This CDR3 comprises 15 residues. CDR3 in DNA: TGTGCCAGCAGCCCTTGGGGGGGGCCGGGCTACGAGCAGTACTTC. The encoded protein is CASSPWGGPGYEQYF.

The CDR3 bases are TGCGCCAGCAGCCGCGACAGGGGTCGGAGCACCGGGGAGCTGTTTTTT. This sequence encodes CASSRDRGRSTGELFF. This chain links TRBV4-3 with TRBJ2-2, with 8 bases that match TRBD1. Per germline, CDR1 LGHNA and CDR2 YSLEER. The trim removed 4 bases at V and 4 bases at J, leaving 8 bases unmatched. This CDR3 is built from 16 residues.

The chain recombines TRBV6-5 with TRBJ1-1; D ambiguous. The CDR3 contains 16 residues. CDR1 and CDR2 (germline): MNHEY, SVGAGI. Trimming removed 0 bases at V and 4 bases at J, with 15 bases between. DNA for the CDR3: TGTGCCAGCAGTTACTCGATAGCCAGTAGGACCACTGAAGCTTTCTTT. It codes for CASSYSIASRTTEAFF.

The V gene is TRBV10-2, the J gene TRBJ1-1; unclear D gene. Germline-derived CDR1 and CDR2 are WSHSY and SAAADI. Trimming stripped 6 bases from V and 7 bases from J, with 15 bases between. The CDR3 runs to 13 residues. CDR3 loop: CASREPVRDEAFF. In DNA form, the CDR3 reads TGCGCCAGCAGGGAGCCAGTAAGAGATGAAGCTTTCTTT.

The rearrangement joins TRBV29-1 to TRBJ1-1; D not resolved. V was cut by 4 bases and J by 0 bases, with 9 bases left in between. The CDR3 extends over 13 amino acids. Germline loops: CDR1 SQVTM, CDR2 ANQGSEA. CDR3 protein: CSVVGQLNTEAFF. The CDR3 DNA sequence: TGCAGCGTTGTTGGTCAGTTGAACACTGAAGCTTTCTTT.

This clone is a singleton in its sample. The chain has TRBV19 and TRBJ1-1; TRBD1 matches 8 bases. There are 15 residues in the CDR3. Germline CDR1 is LNHDA and CDR2 is SQIVND (reference sequence). Losses at the gene ends were 6 bases for V and 3 bases for J; bases not matched to a gene: 9. This CDR3 is CASRGTGGWDTEAFF. CDR3 nucleotide sequence: TGTGCCAGTAGGGGGACAGGAGGATGGGACACTGAAGCTTTCTTT.

This chain links TRBV13 with TRBJ1-1; D gene unclear. CDR1 PRHDT and CDR2 FYEKMQ come from the germline V gene (reference sequence). The CDR3 has 16 residues. The V end lost 1 base, the J end lost 1 base, and 13 bases lay between the germline ends. The CDR3: CASSLAGSQRNTEAFF. CDR3 DNA: TGTGCCAGCAGCTTAGCCGGCAGCCAACGGAACACTGAAGCTTTCTTT.

On this clone: Since no conserved phenylalanine or tryptophan closes the CDR3, a read error is the likely cause. The chain is built from TRBV19 and TRBJ1-2; D uncertain. Trimming stripped 5 bases from V and 5 bases from J, with 6 bases between. Germline CDR1 LNHDA, CDR2 SQIVND (reference sequence). The CDR3 is 11 amino acids. The CDR3 is CASSGRYGYTL. For the CDR3, the DNA is TGTGCCAGTAGTGGGAGATATGGCTACACCCTC.

This chain connects TRBV7-6 to TRBJ1-2; TRBD1 aligns across 10 bases. Germline CDR1 reads SGHVS; CDR2 reads FNYEAQ. The V gene end was trimmed by 0 bases and the J gene end by 7 bases; junction bases not matched to a gene: 8. This CDR3 is 16 amino acids long. The DNA of the CDR3 is TGTGCCAGCAGCTTAGCGGGGGACAGGGGAGACTTTGGCTACACCTTC. Translated, it gives CASSLAGDRGDFGYTF.

The chain combines TRBV6-2 or TRBV6-3 with TRBJ2-1; D not resolved. The CDR3 is made up of 15 amino acids. The germline CDR1 and CDR2 sequences are MNHEY and SVGEGT. V was shortened by 0 bases and J by 0 bases, with 6 bases between the two germline ends. Here the CDR3 reads CASSYSESSYNEQFF. The DNA for the CDR3 is TGTGCCAGCAGTTACTCAGAGAGCTCCTACAATGAGCAGTTCTTC.

J is TRBJ2-7 and V is TRBV27; tentatively, D is TRBD1 or TRBD2 (5 bases each). CDR3 length: 15 amino acids. The germline gives CDR1 MNHEY, CDR2 SMNVEV (reference sequence). Trimming stripped 3 bases from V and 9 bases from J, with 21 bases between. The CDR3 protein is CASSFFGGGRILQYF. In DNA, the CDR3 is TGTGCCAGCAGTTTTTTCGGTGGGGGACGGATTCTGCAGTACTTC.

This chain uses TRBV5-6 with TRBJ1-6; D is possibly TRBD1 (6 bases). V shed 2 bases and J shed 10 bases, with 13 bases lying between them. From germline, CDR1 is SGHDT and CDR2 YYEEEE. The CDR3 is 14 amino acids. In DNA, the CDR3 is TGTGCCAGCAGCTTTCAGGGGCGAAGGTCACCCCTCCACTTT. It yields the protein CASSFQGRRSPLHF.

This clone came up a few times. The V and J genes are TRBV5-6 and TRBJ1-2; D gene uncertain. Germline assignment: CDR1 SGHDT and CDR2 YYEEEE. Trimming pared 4 bases from V and 5 bases from J, leaving 24 bases between. The CDR3 sequence is 17 residues long. CDR3 in DNA: TGTGCCAGCAGCCCCGGTGGGGTGGCCGCGCTCCGTTATGGCTACACCTTC. It specifies CASSPGGVAALRYGYTF.

The rearrangement uses TRBV7-2 and TRBJ1-1; D is undetermined. CDR3 length: 15 amino acids. V lost 1 base to trimming and J lost 1 base, with 10 bases between them. Germline V gene sequence: CDR1 SGHTA, CDR2 FQGNSA. The CDR3 DNA follows: TGTGCCAGCAGCTTAGGGAGGAACCCGAACACTGAAGCTTTCTTT. This codes for CASSLGRNPNTEAFF.

The chain recombines TRBV2 with TRBJ1-5; no clear D gene. Germline CDR1 reads SNHLY; CDR2 reads FYNNEI. Trimming cost V 6 bases and J 2 bases, with 11 bases left between them. The CDR3 covers 14 residues. The CDR3 region is CASRTPGGNQPQHF. The CDR3 nucleotides read TGTGCCAGCAGAACCCCCGGCGGCAATCAGCCCCAGCATTTT.

The chain is built from TRBV11-3 and TRBJ2-7, with D unresolved. Germline V CDR1 and CDR2: SGHNT, YENEEA. The CDR3 contains 11 residues. Trimming cost V 11 bases and J 3 bases, with 11 bases left between them. CDR3: CASERCYEQYF. For the CDR3, the DNA is TGTGCCTCAGAGAGGTGCTACGAGCAGTACTTC.

This clone was seen only a few times. V usage is TRBV19 and J usage is TRBJ1-2; 7 bases align to TRBD1. The CDR3 runs 17 residues. V lost 0 bases to trimming and J lost 1 base; unmatched junction nucleotides: 8. Germline V gives CDR1 LNHDA, CDR2 SQIVND (reference sequence). CDR3 in amino acids: CASSIERTGLDNYGYTF. CDR3 bases: TGTGCCAGTAGTATAGAAAGGACAGGCCTAGATAACTATGGCTACACCTTC.

This clone was seen more than once but under ten times. The chain carries TRBV5-1 and TRBJ1-6, with 8 bases that match TRBD1. CDR1 and CDR2 from the germline V gene are SGHRS and YFSETQ. This CDR3 is 16 amino acids long. After removal of 0 bases from V and 10 bases from J, the junction contained 9 bases not matched to a gene. The CDR3, as DNA: TGCGCCAGCAGCTTGGGCATAGAACAGGGGGGATCACCCCTCCACTTT. This sequence encodes CASSLGIEQGGSPLHF. Combining the CDR3 with reference TRBV5-1 and TRBJ1-6 gives the whole variable domain KAGVTQTPRYLIKTRGQQVTLSCSPISGHRSVSWYQQTPGQGLQFLFEYFSETQRNKGNFPGRFSGRQFSNSRSEMNVSTLELGDSALYLCASSLGIEQGGSPLHFGNGTRLTVT.

This clone has a single count. The CDR3 here is CASSRQEGGQPQHF. CDR3 bases: TGTGCCAGCAGTAGACAGGAAGGCGGTCAGCCCCAGCATTTT. The chain combines TRBV2 with TRBJ1-5; maybe TRBD1 (6 bases). Looked up from germline, CDR1 is SNHLY and CDR2 is FYNNEI. This CDR3 region has 14 residues. The germline V and J ends were trimmed by 5 bases and 6 bases, with 14 bases remaining between them.

The chain uses TRBV4-2 and TRBJ2-2; 9 nucleotides agree with TRBD2. V shed 1 base and J 7 bases; nucleotides not matched to a gene: 10. CDR3 length equals 17 residues. CDR1 is LGHNA, CDR2 YNFKEQ, per germline. The CDR3 here is CASSQGARGGLVGELFF. CDR3 in DNA: TGTGCCAGCAGCCAAGGAGCGCGGGGGGGCCTCGTCGGGGAGCTGTTTTTT.

J is TRBJ1-5 and V is TRBV6-5; D unclear. CDR1 is MNHEY, CDR2 SVGAGI, per germline. The CDR3 is made up of 13 amino acids. V lost 5 bases, J lost 3 bases, and 8 bases lay in between. The CDR3 sequence is CASSPDHNQPQHF. CDR3 nucleotide sequence: TGTGCCAGCAGTCCGGACCACAATCAGCCCCAGCATTTT.

The chain recombines TRBV19 with TRBJ1-3; TRBD1 might be the D (5 bases). The V end lost 8 bases, the J end lost 0 bases, and 11 bases lay between the germline ends. Germline V gene sequence: CDR1 LNHDA, CDR2 SQIVND (reference sequence). The CDR3 sequence is 14 residues long. This CDR3 reads CASATGFSGNTIYF. CDR3 DNA: TGTGCCAGTGCCACAGGCTTCTCTGGAAACACCATATATTTT.

The V call is TRBV7-3, the J call TRBJ1-1; D is possibly TRBD1 (5 bases). CDR1 is SGHTA, CDR2 FQGTGA, per germline. The CDR3 sequence is 15 residues long. V was pared by 2 bases and J by 1 base, with 11 bases between. CDR3 protein: CASSLGGNGNTEAFF. The CDR3 DNA follows: TGTGCCAGCAGCTTAGGGGGGAACGGGAACACTGAAGCTTTCTTT.

The rearrangement joins TRBV19 to TRBJ1-6; 7 bases are shared with TRBD1. The CDR3 loop spans 14 amino acids. Germline V lookup: CDR1 LNHDA, CDR2 SQIVND (reference sequence). V gave up 3 bases and J gave up 7 bases; unmatched junction bases: 3. The DNA of the CDR3 is TGTGCCAGTAGTATTACAGGGGTGAATTCACCCCTCCACTTT. Translated, it gives CASSITGVNSPLHF.